The 3 T cell receptor beta chains in this list originate from one sample, sequenced in a study of response to subunit inactivated influenza vaccine. TCRdb re-called the RT-PCR reads with MiXCR, one entry per CDR3 protein. The data hold about 780,000 distinct CDR3 sequences, with roughly 20% observed a single time. Specimen: PBMCs from blood, collected approximately 5 days after vaccination. The origin of the receptors is a man aged 45-65 years who received an inactivated influenza vaccine.

The table lists this clonotype with a count of one. This CDR3 reads CASRPTSGRAPGELFF. The CDR3 bases are TGTGCCAGCAGACCCACTAGCGGGAGGGCCCCCGGGGAGCTGTTTTTT. This chain links TRBV12-3 or TRBV12-4 with TRBJ2-2; 13 nucleotides agree with TRBD2. This CDR3 comprises 16 residues. Trimming removed 6 bases from V and 6 bases from J; junction bases left unmatched: 7.

The chain joins TRBV9 to TRBJ2-5; tentatively, D is TRBD2 (5 bases). Germline V gene data show CDR1 as SGDLS and CDR2 as YYNGEE. CDR3 length: 15 residues. The V gene lost 0 bases and the J gene lost 5 bases, with 14 bases spanning the gap. The CDR3 DNA sequence: TGTGCCAGCAGCGTAGGGGAGTCGGGATGGGAGACCCAGTACTTC. It translates to CASSVGESGWETQYF.

J is TRBJ2-7 and V is TRBV14, with 12 bases that match TRBD2. After removal of 4 bases from V and 6 bases from J, the junction contained 7 bases not matched to a gene. There are 15 residues in the CDR3. Germline CDR1 SGHDN, CDR2 FVKESK. The chain's CDR3 is CASSRLAGVKTEQYF. Here the CDR3 DNA reads TGTGCCAGCAGCCGACTAGCGGGAGTTAAAACCGAGCAGTACTTC.